This T cell receptor beta chain was obtained from a study of T cells in Graves' hyperthyroidism and ophthalmopathy. About this clonotype: The antigen is unknown. At one boundary the junction diverges from the germline segment, which might be a read error.

Germline CDR1 is DFQATT and CDR2 is SNEGSKA (reference sequence). The CDR3 has 15 amino acids. Amplified TCR beta CDR3 regions came from RNA transcripts. Primed by the HTBI set, a first-round RT-PCR was run on the TCR CDR3. One entry per CDR3 protein results from TCRdb running MiXCR on the multiplex PCR reads. The table records around 500,000 distinct CDR3 sequences, 13% to 15% of them present only once. The study's findings and limits: The model forecast ophthalmopathy, anticipating it by a median approximately 6.1 months before onset.

This chain connects TRBV20-1 to TRBJ2-5; 14 positions match TRBD2. The TCR originated in a woman in her thirties or forties with Graves' hyperthyroidism. The sequenced sample consisted of blood. The CDR3 spells CGASTTSGRAGTQYF. CDR3 coding DNA: TGCGGTGCTAGTACGACTAGCGGGAGGGCCGGGACCCAGTACTTC.